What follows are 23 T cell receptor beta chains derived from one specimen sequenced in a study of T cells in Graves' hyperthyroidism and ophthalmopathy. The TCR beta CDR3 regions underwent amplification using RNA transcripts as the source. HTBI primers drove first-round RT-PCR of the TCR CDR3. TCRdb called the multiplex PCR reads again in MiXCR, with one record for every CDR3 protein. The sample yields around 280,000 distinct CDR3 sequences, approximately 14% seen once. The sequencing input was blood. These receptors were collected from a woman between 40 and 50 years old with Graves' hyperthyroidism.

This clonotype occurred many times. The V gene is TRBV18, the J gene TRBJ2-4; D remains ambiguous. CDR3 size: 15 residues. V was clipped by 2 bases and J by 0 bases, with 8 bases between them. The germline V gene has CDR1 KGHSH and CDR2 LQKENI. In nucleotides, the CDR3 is TGTGCCAGCTCACCAGCCAGTATAGCCAAAAACATTCAGTACTTC. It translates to CASSPASIAKNIQYF.

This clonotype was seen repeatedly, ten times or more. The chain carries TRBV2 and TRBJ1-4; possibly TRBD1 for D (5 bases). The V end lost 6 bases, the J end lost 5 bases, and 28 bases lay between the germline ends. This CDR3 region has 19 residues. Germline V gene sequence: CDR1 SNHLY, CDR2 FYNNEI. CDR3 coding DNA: TGTGCCAGCAGCGGAACTTCTACTGAGACGTGGGGGTTAAATGAAAAACTGTTTTTT. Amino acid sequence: CASSGTSTETWGLNEKLFF.

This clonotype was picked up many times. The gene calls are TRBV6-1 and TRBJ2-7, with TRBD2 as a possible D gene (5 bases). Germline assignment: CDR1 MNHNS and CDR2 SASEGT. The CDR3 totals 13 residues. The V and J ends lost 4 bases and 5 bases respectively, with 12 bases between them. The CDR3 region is CASSGRPADEQYF. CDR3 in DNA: TGTGCCAGCAGTGGACGTCCAGCGGACGAGCAGTACTTC.

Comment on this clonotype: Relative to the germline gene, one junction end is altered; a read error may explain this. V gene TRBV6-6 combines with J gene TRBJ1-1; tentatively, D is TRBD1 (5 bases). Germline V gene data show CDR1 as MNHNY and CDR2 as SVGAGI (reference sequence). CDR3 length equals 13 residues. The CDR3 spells CASGYSRDSEAFF. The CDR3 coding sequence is TGTGCCAGCGGTTACTCCCGAGACAGTGAAGCTTTCTTT.

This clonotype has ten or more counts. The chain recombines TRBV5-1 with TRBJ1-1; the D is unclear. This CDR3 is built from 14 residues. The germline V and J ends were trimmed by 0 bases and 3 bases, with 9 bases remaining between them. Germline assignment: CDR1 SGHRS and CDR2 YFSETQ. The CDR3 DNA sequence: TGCGCCAGCAGCTTGGAGGGATGGGACACTGAAGCTTTCTTT. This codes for CASSLEGWDTEAFF.

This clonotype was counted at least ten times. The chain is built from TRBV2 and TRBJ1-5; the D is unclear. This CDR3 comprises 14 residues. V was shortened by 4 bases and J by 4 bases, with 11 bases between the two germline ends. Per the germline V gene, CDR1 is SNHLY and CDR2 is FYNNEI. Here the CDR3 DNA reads TGTGCCAGCAGTGTCCTATTTGTGAATCAGCCCCAGCATTTT. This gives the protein CASSVLFVNQPQHF.

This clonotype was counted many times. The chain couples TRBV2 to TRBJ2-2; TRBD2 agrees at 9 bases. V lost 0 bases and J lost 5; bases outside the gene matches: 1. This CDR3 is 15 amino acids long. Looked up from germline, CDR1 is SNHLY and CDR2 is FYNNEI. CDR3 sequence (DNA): TGTGCCAGCAGTGAAGCGGCGGGAGGGACCGGGGAGCTGTTTTTT. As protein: CASSEAAGGTGELFF.

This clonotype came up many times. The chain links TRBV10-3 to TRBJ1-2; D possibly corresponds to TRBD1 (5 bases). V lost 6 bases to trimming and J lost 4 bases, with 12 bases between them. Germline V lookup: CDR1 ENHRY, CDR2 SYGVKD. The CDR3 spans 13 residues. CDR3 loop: CAIRGRRGYGYTF. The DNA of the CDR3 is TGTGCCATCAGGGGGCGACGGGGCTATGGCTACACCTTC.

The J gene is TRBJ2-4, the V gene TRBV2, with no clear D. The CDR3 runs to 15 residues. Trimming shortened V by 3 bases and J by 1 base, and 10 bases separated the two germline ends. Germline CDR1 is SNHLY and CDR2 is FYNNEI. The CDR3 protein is CASSDGVAAKNIQYF. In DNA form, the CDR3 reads TGTGCCAGCAGTGACGGAGTCGCCGCCAAAAACATTCAGTACTTC.

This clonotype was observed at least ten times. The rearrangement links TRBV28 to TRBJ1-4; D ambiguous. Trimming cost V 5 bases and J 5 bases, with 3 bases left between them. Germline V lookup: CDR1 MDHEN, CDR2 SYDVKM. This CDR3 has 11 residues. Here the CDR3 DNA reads TGTGCCAGCAGTGACAATGAAAAACTGTTTTTT. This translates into CASSDNEKLFF. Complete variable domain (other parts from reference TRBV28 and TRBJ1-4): DVKVTQSSRYLVKRTGEKVFLECVQDMDHENMFWYRQDPGLGLRLIYFSYDVKMKEKGDIPEGYSVSREKKERFSLILESASTNQTSMYLCASSDNEKLFFGSGTQLSVL.

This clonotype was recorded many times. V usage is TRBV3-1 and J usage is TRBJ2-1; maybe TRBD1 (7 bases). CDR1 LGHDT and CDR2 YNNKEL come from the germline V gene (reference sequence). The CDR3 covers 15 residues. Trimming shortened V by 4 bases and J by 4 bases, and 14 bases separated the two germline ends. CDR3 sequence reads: CASSRDREVYNEQFF. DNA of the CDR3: TGTGCCAGCAGCCGCGACAGGGAGGTGTACAATGAGCAGTTCTTC.

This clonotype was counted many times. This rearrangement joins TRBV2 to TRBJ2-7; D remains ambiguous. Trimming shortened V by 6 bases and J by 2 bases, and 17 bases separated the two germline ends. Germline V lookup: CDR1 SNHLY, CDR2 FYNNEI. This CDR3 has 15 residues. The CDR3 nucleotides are TGTGCCAGCAGAATCGCTTCATACGGAGCCTACGAGCAGTACTTC. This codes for CASRIASYGAYEQYF.

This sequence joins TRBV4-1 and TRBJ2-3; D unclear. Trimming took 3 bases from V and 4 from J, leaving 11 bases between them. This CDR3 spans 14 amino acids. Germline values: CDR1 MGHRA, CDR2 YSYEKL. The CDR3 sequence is CASSQSTVADTQYF. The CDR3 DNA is TGCGCCAGCAGCCAGTCGACGGTGGCAGATACGCAGTATTTT.

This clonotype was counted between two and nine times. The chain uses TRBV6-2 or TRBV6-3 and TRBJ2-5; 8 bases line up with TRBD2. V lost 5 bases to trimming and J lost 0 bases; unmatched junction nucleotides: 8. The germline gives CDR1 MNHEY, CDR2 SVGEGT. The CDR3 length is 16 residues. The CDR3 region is CASSPYVSGDQETQYF. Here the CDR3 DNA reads TGTGCCAGCAGTCCCTATGTTAGCGGGGACCAAGAGACCCAGTACTTC.

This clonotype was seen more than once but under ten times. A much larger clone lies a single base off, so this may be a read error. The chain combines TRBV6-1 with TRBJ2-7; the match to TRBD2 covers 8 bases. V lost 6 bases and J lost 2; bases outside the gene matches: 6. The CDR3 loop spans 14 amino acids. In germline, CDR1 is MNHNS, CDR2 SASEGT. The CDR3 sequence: CASSLSGTTYEQYF. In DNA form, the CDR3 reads TGTGCCAGCAGCCTTAGCGGGACCACCTACGAGCAGTACTTC.

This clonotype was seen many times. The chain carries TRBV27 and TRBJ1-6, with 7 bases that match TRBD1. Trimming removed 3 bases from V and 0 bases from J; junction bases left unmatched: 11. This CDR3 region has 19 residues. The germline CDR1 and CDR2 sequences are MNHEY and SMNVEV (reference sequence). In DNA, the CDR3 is TGTGCCAGCAGTTTCGGAAACAGGGGCACCTACTCCTATAATTCACCCCTCCACTTT. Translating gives CASSFGNRGTYSYNSPLHF.

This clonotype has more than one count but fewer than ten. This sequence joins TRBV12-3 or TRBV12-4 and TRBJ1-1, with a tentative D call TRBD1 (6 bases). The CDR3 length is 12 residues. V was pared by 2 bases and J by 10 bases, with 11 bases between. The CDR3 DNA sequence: TGTGCCAGCAGTTTATTCGGGGGGGCAGCTTTCTTT. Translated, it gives CASSLFGGAAFF.

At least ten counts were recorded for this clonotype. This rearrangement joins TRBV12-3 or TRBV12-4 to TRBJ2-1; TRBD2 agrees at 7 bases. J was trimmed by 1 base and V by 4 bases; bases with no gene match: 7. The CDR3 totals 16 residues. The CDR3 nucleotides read TGTGCCAGCAGTTACCCACTAGCGACATCCTACAATGAGCAGTTCTTC. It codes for CASSYPLATSYNEQFF.

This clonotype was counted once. Here the CDR3 reads CSARDRKASDTQYF. The CDR3 DNA sequence: TGCAGTGCTAGAGATCGGAAAGCCTCAGATACGCAGTATTTT. The chain employs TRBV20-1 and TRBJ2-3; D not resolved. The CDR3 is made up of 14 amino acids. Germline V gene sequence: CDR1 DFQATT, CDR2 SNEGSKA (reference sequence). V was shortened by 0 bases and J by 4 bases, with 11 bases between the two germline ends.

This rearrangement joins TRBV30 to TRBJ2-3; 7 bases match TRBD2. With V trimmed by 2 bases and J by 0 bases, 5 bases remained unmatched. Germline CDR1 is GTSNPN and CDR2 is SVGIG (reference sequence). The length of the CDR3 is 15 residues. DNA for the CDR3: TGTGCCTGGAGTTCTCAGCGGGGTAGCACAGATACGCAGTATTTT. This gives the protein CAWSSQRGSTDTQYF.

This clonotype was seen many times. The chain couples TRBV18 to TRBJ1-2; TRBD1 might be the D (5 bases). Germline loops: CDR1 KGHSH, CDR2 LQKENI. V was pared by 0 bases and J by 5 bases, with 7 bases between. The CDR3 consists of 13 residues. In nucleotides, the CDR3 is TGTGCCAGCTCACCACCAGGGGCGTATGGCTACACCTTC. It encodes CASSPPGAYGYTF. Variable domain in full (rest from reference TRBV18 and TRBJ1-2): NAGVMQNPRHLVRRRGQEARLRCSPMKGHSHVYWYRQLPEEGLKFMVYLQKENIIDESGMPKERFSAEFPKEGPSILRIQQVVRGDSAAYFCASSPPGAYGYTFGSGTRLTVV.

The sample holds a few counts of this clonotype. CDR3 amino acids: CASILAGNYNEQFF. CDR3 nucleotides: TGTGCCAGCATACTAGCGGGAAACTACAATGAGCAGTTCTTC. J is TRBJ2-1 and V is TRBV12-3 or TRBV12-4; 10 positions agree with TRBD2. The CDR3 runs 14 residues. Losses at the gene ends were 7 bases for V and 3 bases for J; bases not matched to a gene: 3.

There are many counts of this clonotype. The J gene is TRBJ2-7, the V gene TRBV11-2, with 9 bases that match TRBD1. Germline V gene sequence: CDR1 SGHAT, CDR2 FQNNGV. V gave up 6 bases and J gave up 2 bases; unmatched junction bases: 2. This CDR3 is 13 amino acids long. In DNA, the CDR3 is TGTGCCAGCAGGAGGACAGGGGCCTACGAGCAGTACTTC. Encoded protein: CASRRTGAYEQYF.